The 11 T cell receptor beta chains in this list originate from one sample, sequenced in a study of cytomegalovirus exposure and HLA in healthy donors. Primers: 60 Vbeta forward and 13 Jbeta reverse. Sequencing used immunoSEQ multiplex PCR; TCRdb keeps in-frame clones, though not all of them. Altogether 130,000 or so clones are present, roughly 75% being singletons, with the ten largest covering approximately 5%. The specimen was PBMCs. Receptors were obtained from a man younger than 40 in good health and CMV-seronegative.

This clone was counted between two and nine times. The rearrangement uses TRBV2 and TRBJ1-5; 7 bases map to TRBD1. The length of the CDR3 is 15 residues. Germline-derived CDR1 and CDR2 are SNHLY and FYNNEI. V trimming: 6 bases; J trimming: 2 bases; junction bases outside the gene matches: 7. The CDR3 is CASRGTEAGNQPQHF. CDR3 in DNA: TGTGCCAGCAGGGGGACAGAGGCCGGCAATCAGCCCCAGCATTTT. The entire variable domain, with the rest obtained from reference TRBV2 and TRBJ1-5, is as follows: EPEVTQTPSHQVTQMGQEVILRCVPISNHLYFYWYRQILGQKVEFLVSFYNNEISEKSEIFDDQFSVERPDGSNFTLKIRSTKLEDSAMYFCASRGTEAGNQPQHFGDGTRLSIL.

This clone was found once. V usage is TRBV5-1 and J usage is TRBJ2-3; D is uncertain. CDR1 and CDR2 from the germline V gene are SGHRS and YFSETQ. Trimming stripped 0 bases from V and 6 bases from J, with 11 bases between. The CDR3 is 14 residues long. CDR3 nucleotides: TGCGCCAGCAGCTTGGGACCTAACGGGGATACGCAGTATTTT. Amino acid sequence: CASSLGPNGDTQYF.

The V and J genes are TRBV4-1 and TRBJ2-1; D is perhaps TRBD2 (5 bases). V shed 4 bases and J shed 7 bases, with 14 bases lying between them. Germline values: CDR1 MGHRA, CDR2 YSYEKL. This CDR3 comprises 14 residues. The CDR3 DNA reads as TGCGCCAGCAGCCTATCCGGGGATAGGAATGAGCAGTTCTTC. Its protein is CASSLSGDRNEQFF.

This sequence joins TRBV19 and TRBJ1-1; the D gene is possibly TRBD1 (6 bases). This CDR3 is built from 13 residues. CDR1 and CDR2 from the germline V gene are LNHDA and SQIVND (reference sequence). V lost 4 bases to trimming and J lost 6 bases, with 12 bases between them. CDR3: CASSTLQGPEAFF. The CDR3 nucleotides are TGTGCCAGTAGTACTCTACAGGGCCCTGAAGCTTTCTTT.

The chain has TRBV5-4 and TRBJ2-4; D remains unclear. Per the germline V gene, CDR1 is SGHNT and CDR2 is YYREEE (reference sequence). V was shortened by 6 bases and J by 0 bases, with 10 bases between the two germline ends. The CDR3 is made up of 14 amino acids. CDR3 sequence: CASILTLAKNIQYF. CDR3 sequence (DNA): TGTGCCAGCATATTGACTCTAGCCAAAAACATTCAGTACTTC. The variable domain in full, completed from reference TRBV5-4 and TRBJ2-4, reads ETGVTQSPTHLIKTRGQQVTLRCSSQSGHNTVSWYQQALGQGPQFIFQYYREEENGRGNFPPRFSGLQFPNYSSELNVNALELDDSALYLCASILTLAKNIQYFGAGTRLSVL.

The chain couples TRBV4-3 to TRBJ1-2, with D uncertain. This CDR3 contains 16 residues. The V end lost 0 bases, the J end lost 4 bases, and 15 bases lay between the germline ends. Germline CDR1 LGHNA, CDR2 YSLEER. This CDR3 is CASSQDSIERVYGYTF. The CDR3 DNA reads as TGCGCCAGCAGCCAAGATTCCATCGAGAGGGTCTATGGCTACACCTTC.

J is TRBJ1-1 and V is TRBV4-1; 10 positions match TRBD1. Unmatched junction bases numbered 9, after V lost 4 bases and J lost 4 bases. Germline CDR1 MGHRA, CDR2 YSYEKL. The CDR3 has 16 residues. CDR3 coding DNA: TGCGCCAGCAGCCCACATGACAGGGGGCGGGCCACTGAAGCTTTCTTT. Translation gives CASSPHDRGRATEAFF.

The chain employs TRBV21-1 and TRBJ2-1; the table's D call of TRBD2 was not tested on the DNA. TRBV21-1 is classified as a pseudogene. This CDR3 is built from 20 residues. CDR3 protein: CASSKALWIGRELVLGEQFF. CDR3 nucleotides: TGTGCCAGCAGCAAAGCGCTTTGGATTGGACGTGAACTAGTTTTGGGTGAGCAGTTCTTC.

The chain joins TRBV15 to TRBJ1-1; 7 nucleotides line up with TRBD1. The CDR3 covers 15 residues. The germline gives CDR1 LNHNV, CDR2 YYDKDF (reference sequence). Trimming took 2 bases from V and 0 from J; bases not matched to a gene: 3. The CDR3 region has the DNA TGTGCCACCAGCAGATCCGGACAGGTGAACACTGAAGCTTTCTTT. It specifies CATSRSGQVNTEAFF.

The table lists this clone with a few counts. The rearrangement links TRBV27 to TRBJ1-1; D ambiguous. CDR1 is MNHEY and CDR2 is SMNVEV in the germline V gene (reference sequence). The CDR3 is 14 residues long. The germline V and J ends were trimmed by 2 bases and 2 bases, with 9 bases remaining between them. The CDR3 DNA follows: TGTGCCAGCAGTTTAAATCGGGTTAACACTGAAGCTTTCTTT. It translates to CASSLNRVNTEAFF.

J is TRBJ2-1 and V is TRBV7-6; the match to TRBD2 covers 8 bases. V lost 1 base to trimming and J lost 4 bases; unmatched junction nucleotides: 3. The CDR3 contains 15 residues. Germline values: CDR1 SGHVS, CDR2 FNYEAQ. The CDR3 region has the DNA TGTGCCAGCAGCTTAGGACTAGCGATTTACAATGAGCAGTTCTTC. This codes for CASSLGLAIYNEQFF.